The present TCR beta chain was sequenced within a study of blood T cell repertoires in COVID-19. The overall study: Italy, Spain and the United States were the sources of the convalescent and acute COVID-19 samples. The analysed material was cDNA or gDNA that came from T cells, B-cell-depleted T cells, or PBMCs.

The CDR3 runs to 15 residues. V lost 1 base and J 4 bases, leaving 14 bases between the germline ends. Germline V CDR1 and CDR2: SNHLY, FYNNEI. Measured with immunoSEQ multiplex PCR; TCRdb has only the in-frame clones, and not every one. Seen here are 75,000 to 100,000 clones, about 86% observed once, and the top ten hold just over 15%. The sequencing sample was made of peripheral blood. The genes are TRBV2 and TRBJ2-7; a possible D gene is TRBD1 (5 bases). The receptor's source is a human donor in a cohort sampled during active COVID-19. CDR3 amino acids: CASSEETAVGYEQYF. In DNA form, the CDR3 reads TGTGCCAGCAGTGAAGAGACAGCCGTTGGGTACGAGCAGTACTTC.